This T cell receptor (beta chain) was sequenced in a study of shared clonotypes between healthy human individuals. Study findings and constraints: Collection of samples was limited to blood; tissue repertoires likely differ.

Remarks on this clone: What it recognizes is unknown.

Over several immunoSEQ plates, each subset's genomic DNA was distributed in even portions. Profiled with immunoSEQ multiplex PCR; TCRdb holds only in-frame clones, not every one. This sample has hundreds of thousands of clones; almost 97% occur once, and the top ten carry about 0.064%. All participating donors were Caucasian adults from Nashville, Tennessee. CD4+ cells yielded CD45RA+ naive and CD45RA-negative memory subsets. The CDR3 loop spans 12 amino acids. Germline V gives CDR1 LNHNV, CDR2 YYDKDF (reference sequence). V lost 11 bases to trimming and J lost 5 bases; unmatched junction nucleotides: 8.

The receptor's source is a woman aged 25 to 39 in good health. The chain carries TRBV15 and TRBJ2-5; TRBD2 aligns across 7 bases. The sequencing sample was made of naive CD4+ T cells sorted from blood. Subset here: CD45RA+ positively selected. CDR3 nucleotide sequence: TGTGCCGCATCGTTTAGCGGGGAGACCCAGTACTTC. Protein product: CAASFSGETQYF. The complete variable domain, with remaining parts taken from reference TRBV15 and TRBJ2-5, reads DAMVIQNPRYQVTQFGKPVTLSCSQTLNHNVMYWYQQKSSQAPKLLFHYYDKDFNNEADTPDNFQSRRPNTSFCFLDIRSPGLGDTAMYLCAASFSGETQYFGPGTRLLVL.